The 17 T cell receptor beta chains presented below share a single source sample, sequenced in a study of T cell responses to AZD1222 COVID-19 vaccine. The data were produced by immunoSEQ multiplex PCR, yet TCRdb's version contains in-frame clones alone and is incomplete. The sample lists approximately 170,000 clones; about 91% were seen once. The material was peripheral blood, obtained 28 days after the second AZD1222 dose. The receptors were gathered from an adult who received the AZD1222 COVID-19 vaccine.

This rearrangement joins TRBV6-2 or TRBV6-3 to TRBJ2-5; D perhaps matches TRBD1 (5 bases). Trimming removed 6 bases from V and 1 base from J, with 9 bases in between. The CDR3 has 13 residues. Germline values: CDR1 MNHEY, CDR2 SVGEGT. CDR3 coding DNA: TGTGCCAGCAGCATCGACAGCCAAGAGACCCAGTACTTC. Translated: CASSIDSQETQYF.

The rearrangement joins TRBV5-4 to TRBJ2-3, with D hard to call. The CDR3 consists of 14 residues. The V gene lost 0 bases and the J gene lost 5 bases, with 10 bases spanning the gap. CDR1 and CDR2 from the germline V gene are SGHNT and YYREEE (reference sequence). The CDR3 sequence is CASSLGIGGDTQYF. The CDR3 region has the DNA TGTGCCAGCAGCTTGGGGATTGGTGGAGATACGCAGTATTTT.

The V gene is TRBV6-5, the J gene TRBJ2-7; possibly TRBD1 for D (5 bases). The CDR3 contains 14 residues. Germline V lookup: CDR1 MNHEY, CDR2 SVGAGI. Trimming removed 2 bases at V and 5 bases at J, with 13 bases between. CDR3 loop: CASSYGALGDEQYF. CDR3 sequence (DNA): TGTGCCAGCAGTTACGGGGCCCTTGGGGACGAGCAGTACTTC.

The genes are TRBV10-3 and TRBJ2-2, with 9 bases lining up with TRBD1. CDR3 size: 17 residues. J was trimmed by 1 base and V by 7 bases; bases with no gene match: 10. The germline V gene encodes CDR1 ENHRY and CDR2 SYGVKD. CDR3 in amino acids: CAITTGTGTGNTGELFF. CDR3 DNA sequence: TGTGCCATCACCACAGGGACAGGGACCGGGAACACCGGGGAGCTGTTTTTT.

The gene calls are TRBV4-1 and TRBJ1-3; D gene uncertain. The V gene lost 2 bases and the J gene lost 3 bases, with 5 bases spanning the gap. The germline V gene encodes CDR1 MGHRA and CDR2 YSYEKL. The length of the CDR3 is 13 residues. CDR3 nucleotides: TGCGCCAGCAGCCAAAGCGATGGAAACACCATATATTTT. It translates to CASSQSDGNTIYF.

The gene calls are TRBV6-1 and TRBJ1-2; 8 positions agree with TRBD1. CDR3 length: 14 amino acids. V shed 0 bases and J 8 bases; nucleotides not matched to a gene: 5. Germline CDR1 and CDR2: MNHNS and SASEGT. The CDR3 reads CASSEAGQGWGYTF. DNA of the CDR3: TGTGCCAGCAGTGAAGCCGGACAGGGTTGGGGCTACACCTTC.

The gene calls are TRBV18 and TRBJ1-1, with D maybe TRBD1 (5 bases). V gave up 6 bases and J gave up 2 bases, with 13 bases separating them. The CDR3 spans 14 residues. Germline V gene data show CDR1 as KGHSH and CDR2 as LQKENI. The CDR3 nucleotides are TGTGCCAGCTCCCTCGGACAAGCTAACACTGAAGCTTTCTTT. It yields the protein CASSLGQANTEAFF. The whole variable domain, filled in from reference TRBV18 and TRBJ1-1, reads NAGVMQNPRHLVRRRGQEARLRCSPMKGHSHVYWYRQLPEEGLKFMVYLQKENIIDESGMPKERFSAEFPKEGPSILRIQQVVRGDSAAYFCASSLGQANTEAFFGQGTRLTVV.

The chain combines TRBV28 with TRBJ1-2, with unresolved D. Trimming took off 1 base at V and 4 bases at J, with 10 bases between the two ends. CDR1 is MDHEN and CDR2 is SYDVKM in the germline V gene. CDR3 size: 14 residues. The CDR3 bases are TGTGCCAGCAGTTTATCGGGTTTTGGCTATGGCTACACCTTC. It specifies CASSLSGFGYGYTF.

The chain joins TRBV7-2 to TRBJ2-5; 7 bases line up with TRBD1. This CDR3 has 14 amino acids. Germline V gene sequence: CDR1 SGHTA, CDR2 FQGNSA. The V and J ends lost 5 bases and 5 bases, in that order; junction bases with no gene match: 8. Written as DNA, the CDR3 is TGTGCCAGCAGCGCCCAGACAGGGAAGGAGACCCAGTACTTC. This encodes CASSAQTGKETQYF.

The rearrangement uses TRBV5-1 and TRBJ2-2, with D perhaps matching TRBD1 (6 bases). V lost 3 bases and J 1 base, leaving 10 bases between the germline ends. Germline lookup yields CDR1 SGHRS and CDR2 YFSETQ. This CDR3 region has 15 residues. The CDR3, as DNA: TGCGCCAGCAGCTCCATCAGGGGGAACACCGGGGAGCTGTTTTTT. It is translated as CASSSIRGNTGELFF.

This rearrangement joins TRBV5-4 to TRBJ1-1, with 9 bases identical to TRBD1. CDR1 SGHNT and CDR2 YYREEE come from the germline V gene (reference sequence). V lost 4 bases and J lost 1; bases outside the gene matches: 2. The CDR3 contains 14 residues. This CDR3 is CASSEDRGNTEAFF. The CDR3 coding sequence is TGTGCCAGCAGCGAGGACAGGGGGAACACTGAAGCTTTCTTT.

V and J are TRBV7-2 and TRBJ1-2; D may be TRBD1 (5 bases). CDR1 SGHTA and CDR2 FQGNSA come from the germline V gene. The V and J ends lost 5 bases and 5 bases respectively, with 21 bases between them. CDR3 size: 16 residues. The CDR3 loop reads CASSPPGWQGVYGYTF. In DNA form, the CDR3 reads TGTGCCAGCAGCCCCCCGGGTTGGCAGGGTGTTTATGGCTACACCTTC.

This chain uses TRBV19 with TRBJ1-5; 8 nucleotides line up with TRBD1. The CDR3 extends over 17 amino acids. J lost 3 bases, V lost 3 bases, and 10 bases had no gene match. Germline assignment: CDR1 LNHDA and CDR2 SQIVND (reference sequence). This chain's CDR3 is CASSIEGQDEANQPQHF. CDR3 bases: TGTGCCAGTAGTATCGAGGGACAGGACGAGGCCAATCAGCCCCAGCATTTT.

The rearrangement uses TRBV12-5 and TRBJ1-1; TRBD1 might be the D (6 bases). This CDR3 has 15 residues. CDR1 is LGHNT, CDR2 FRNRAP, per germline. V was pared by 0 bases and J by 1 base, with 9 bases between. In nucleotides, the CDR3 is TGTGCTAGTGGTTTGGTATCGACAGGGAACACTGAAGCTTTCTTT. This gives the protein CASGLVSTGNTEAFF.

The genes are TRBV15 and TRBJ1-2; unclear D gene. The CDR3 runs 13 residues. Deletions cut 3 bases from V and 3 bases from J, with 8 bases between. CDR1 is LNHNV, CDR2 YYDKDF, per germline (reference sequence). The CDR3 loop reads CATSSRRDYGYTF. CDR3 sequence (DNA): TGTGCCACCAGCAGCCGTAGGGACTATGGCTACACCTTC.

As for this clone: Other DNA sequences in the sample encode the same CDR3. The CDR3 reads CASSSQGDQPQHF. The DNA of the CDR3 is TGTGCCAGCAGTTCACAGGGGGATCAGCCCCAGCATTTT. The chain couples TRBV11-2 to TRBJ1-5; the match to TRBD1 covers 8 bases. This CDR3 spans 13 amino acids. V dropped 6 bases and J dropped 5; count of bases not matched to a gene: 3. Germline loops: CDR1 SGHAT, CDR2 FQNNGV.

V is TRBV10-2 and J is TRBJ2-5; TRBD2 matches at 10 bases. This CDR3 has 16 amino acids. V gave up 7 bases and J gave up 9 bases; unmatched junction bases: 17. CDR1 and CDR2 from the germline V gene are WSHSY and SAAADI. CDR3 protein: CASKPAGGSFQRPQYF. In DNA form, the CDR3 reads TGCGCCAGCAAGCCAGCGGGGGGGTCCTTCCAGAGACCCCAGTACTTC.